This T cell receptor (beta chain) was identified during a study of STAT5B mutations in CD4+ large granular lymphocyte leukemia. Profiled with immunoSEQ multiplex PCR; TCRdb holds only in-frame clones, not every one. The table records roughly 29,000 clones, around 78% of them present only once. General observations from the study: Compared with healthy controls (2/35), patient top clones favored TRBV06 (8/27).

Germline loops: CDR1 LNHDA, CDR2 SQIVND (reference sequence). The V end was cut by 9 bases, the J end by 0 bases, with 6 bases between. This CDR3 spans 12 amino acids. Controls came from buffy coats of healthy blood donors. In regard to this clone: As yet, its antigen is unknown.

The sequenced material came from CD4+ T cells from blood buffy coats. The V call is TRBV19, the J call TRBJ1-5; no reliable D call. The receptor was isolated from a human donor in good health. CDR3 sequence (DNA): TGTGCCAGCCGAGATAGCAATCAGCCCCAGCATTTT. This translates into CASRDSNQPQHF.